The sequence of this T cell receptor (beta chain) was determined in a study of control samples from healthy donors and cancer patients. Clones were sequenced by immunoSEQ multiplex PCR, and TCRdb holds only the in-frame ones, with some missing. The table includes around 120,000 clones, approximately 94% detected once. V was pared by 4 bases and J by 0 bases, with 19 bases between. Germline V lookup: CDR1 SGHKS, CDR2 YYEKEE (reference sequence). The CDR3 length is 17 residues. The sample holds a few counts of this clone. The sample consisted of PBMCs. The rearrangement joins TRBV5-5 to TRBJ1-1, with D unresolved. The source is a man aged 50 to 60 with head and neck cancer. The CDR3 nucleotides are TGTGCCAGCAGCCCCAATGGTAGAAGCCATATGAACACTGAAGCTTTCTTT. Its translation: CASSPNGRSHMNTEAFF.